A single sample is the source of the 18 T cell receptor beta chains below, sequenced in a study of identical twins. TCRdb re-called the 5' RACE reads through MiXCR, storing one row per CDR3 protein. The repertoire holds 500,000 to 650,000 distinct CDR3 sequences, with 7.1% as singletons. These data are also associated with another study on yellow fever vaccine responses in identical twins.

Sample: PBMCs. The source of these receptors is a woman under 30 in good health.

This clonotype was counted many times. V usage is TRBV28 and J usage is TRBJ2-5, with TRBD2 identical over 9 bases. CDR3 length equals 14 residues. V lost 2 bases, J lost 3 bases, and 1 base stayed unmatched. Germline V gene lookup returns CDR1 MDHEN and CDR2 SYDVKM. CDR3 residues: CASSLAGGEETQYF. CDR3 bases: TGTGCCAGCAGTTTAGCGGGAGGGGAAGAGACCCAGTACTTC.

This clonotype was counted many times. The CDR3 bases are TGTGCCAGCAGTTACAGTCGGACAGGCATGGGTACCGGGGAGCTGTTTTTT. This sequence encodes CASSYSRTGMGTGELFF. V usage is TRBV6-5 and J usage is TRBJ2-2; 7 bases line up with TRBD1. The germline CDR1 and CDR2 sequences are MNHEY and SVGAGI. CDR3 length: 17 residues. Losses at the gene ends were 2 bases for V and 5 bases for J; bases not matched to a gene: 11.

This clonotype has at least ten counts. The chain links TRBV2 to TRBJ1-6; D is unclear. The germline CDR1 and CDR2 sequences are SNHLY and FYNNEI. The CDR3 has 15 amino acids. Trimming took 2 bases from V and 7 from J, leaving 12 bases between them. The CDR3 reads CASSETPGLNSPLHF. The CDR3, as DNA: TGTGCCAGCAGTGAAACCCCCGGGTTAAATTCACCCCTCCACTTT.

The rearrangement links TRBV5-1 to TRBJ1-6; perhaps TRBD1 as D (5 bases). CDR3 length: 14 residues. V was cut by 0 bases and J by 6 bases, with 7 bases left in between. The germline V gene encodes CDR1 SGHRS and CDR2 YFSETQ. CDR3 nucleotide sequence: TGCGCCAGCAGCTTGGGGGACCTTAATTCACCCCTCCACTTT. Residues: CASSLGDLNSPLHF. Full variable domain (missing parts from reference TRBV5-1 and TRBJ1-6): KAGVTQTPRYLIKTRGQQVTLSCSPISGHRSVSWYQQTPGQGLQFLFEYFSETQRNKGNFPGRFSGRQFSNSRSEMNVSTLELGDSALYLCASSLGDLNSPLHFGNGTRLTVT.

The chain links TRBV12-3 or TRBV12-4 to TRBJ2-1; 14 nucleotides agree with TRBD2. Trimming cost V 1 base and J 5 bases; bases outside gene matches: 1. The length of the CDR3 is 16 residues. The CDR3 DNA is TGTGCCAGCAGTTTAGTGGGACTAGCGGGAGACAATGAGCAGTTCTTC. Translation gives CASSLVGLAGDNEQFF.

This clonotype was counted many times. This sequence joins TRBV12-3 or TRBV12-4 and TRBJ1-1, with D tentatively TRBD1 (6 bases). The germline V and J ends were trimmed by 6 bases and 3 bases, with 11 bases remaining between them. CDR3 length: 13 residues. The DNA of the CDR3 is TGTGCCAGCAGCCGCAGGACAGACACTGAAGCTTTCTTT. It specifies CASSRRTDTEAFF.

This sequence joins TRBV20-1 and TRBJ2-7; 7 nucleotides agree with TRBD2. V gave up 3 bases and J gave up 1 base; unmatched junction bases: 0. Germline V gene data show CDR1 as DFQATT and CDR2 as SNEGSKA (reference sequence). The CDR3 consists of 12 residues. As DNA, the CDR3 is TGCAGTGCTAGCGGGGGGTCCTACGAGCAGTACGTC. It encodes CSASGGSYEQYV.

This clonotype was picked up many times. The chain carries TRBV5-1 and TRBJ2-1; TRBD2 matches 9 bases. J was trimmed by 4 bases and V by 4 bases; bases with no gene match: 12. CDR1 is SGHRS, CDR2 YFSETQ, per germline. There are 17 residues in the CDR3. Written as DNA, the CDR3 is TGCGCCAGCAGCGCGGCTGCGGGAGGGCCGGGATACAATGAGCAGTTCTTC. Protein product: CASSAAAGGPGYNEQFF.

This clonotype was observed at least ten times. This rearrangement joins TRBV28 to TRBJ2-7; 9 nucleotides match TRBD1. CDR3 length equals 15 residues. The trim removed 2 bases at V and 4 bases at J, leaving 6 bases unmatched. CDR1 and CDR2 (germline): MDHEN, SYDVKM. DNA for the CDR3: TGTGCCAGCAGTTTAGTGGGACAGGGTCGGTACGAGCAGTACTTC. Translated: CASSLVGQGRYEQYF.

This clonotype was detected only a few times. This chain connects TRBV29-1 to TRBJ2-7; D is unresolved. V was cut by 5 bases and J by 3 bases, with 8 bases left in between. Germline V gene lookup returns CDR1 SQVTM and CDR2 ANQGSEA. The CDR3 spans 11 residues. The CDR3 loop is CSVNFSYEQYF. The CDR3 region has the DNA TGCAGCGTTAACTTCAGCTACGAGCAGTACTTC.

This clonotype was counted at least ten times. The V and J genes are TRBV2 and TRBJ1-1; TRBD1 is a possible D gene (5 bases). The germline V gene has CDR1 SNHLY and CDR2 FYNNEI. The CDR3 is 11 residues long. The germline V and J ends were trimmed by 1 base and 11 bases, with 8 bases remaining between them. CDR3 sequence: CASSEDRMAFF. The CDR3 DNA follows: TGTGCCAGCAGTGAAGACAGGATGGCTTTCTTT.

The chain combines TRBV29-1 with TRBJ2-3; no firm D call. The CDR3 consists of 12 residues. Germline assignment: CDR1 SQVTM and CDR2 ANQGSEA. V was pared by 0 bases and J by 0 bases, with 1 base between. The CDR3 sequence is CSVEDSTDTQYF. Here the CDR3 DNA reads TGCAGCGTTGAAGACAGCACAGATACGCAGTATTTT.

This clonotype turned up a few times. The V gene is TRBV10-2, the J gene TRBJ2-6; no firm D call. Germline values: CDR1 WSHSY, CDR2 SAAADI. The CDR3 has 15 amino acids. Trimming shortened V by 3 bases and J by 5 bases, and 11 bases separated the two germline ends. In DNA form, the CDR3 reads TGCGCCAGCAGTGATAATGTTGGTTGGGCCAACGTCCTGACTTTC. Translation gives CASSDNVGWANVLTF.

The rearrangement links TRBV6-5 to TRBJ1-5; 7 nucleotides match TRBD1. The junction had 10 bases not matched to a gene; V was cut back by 0 bases and J by 2 bases. There are 18 residues in the CDR3. Germline V gives CDR1 MNHEY, CDR2 SVGAGI. CDR3 coding DNA: TGTGCCAGCAGTTACTCGAATACAAAACAGGGGCGCAATCAGCCCCAGCATTTT. Its protein is CASSYSNTKQGRNQPQHF.

This clonotype appeared a few times. The rearrangement links TRBV5-7 to TRBJ2-7, with D possibly TRBD1 on 5 matching bases. TRBV5-7 counts as an open reading frame of uncertain function. With 4 bases removed from V and 3 bases from J, the gap between germline ends came to 11 bases. The CDR3 loop spans 13 amino acids. This chain's CDR3 is CASSGIRDYEQYV. CDR3 nucleotide sequence: TGTGCCAGCAGCGGGATCAGGGACTACGAGCAGTACGTC.

This clonotype was detected many times. This chain connects TRBV12-3 or TRBV12-4 to TRBJ2-6; D ambiguous. The CDR3 spans 14 residues. V was shortened by 1 base and J by 2 bases, with 3 bases between the two germline ends. For the CDR3, the DNA is TGTGCCAGCAGTTTAGGGGCTGGGGCCAACGTCCTGACTTTC. Encoded protein: CASSLGAGANVLTF.

For the CDR3, the DNA is TGTGCCAGCAGGCTCGATAGCGGAGGGTGGAATGAGCAGTTCTTC. Amino acids: CASRLDSGGWNEQFF. The chain is built from TRBV4-2 and TRBJ2-1; possible D gene TRBD2, 6 bases. Germline V gene sequence: CDR1 LGHNA, CDR2 YNFKEQ. V lost 6 bases, J lost 7 bases, and 19 bases lay in between. The CDR3 sequence is 15 residues long.

The table lists this clonotype with many counts. The V gene is TRBV5-1, the J gene TRBJ2-2; D unresolved. The CDR3 extends over 14 amino acids. The V end lost 0 bases, the J end lost 5 bases, and 8 bases lay between the germline ends. Germline assignment: CDR1 SGHRS and CDR2 YFSETQ. The CDR3 nucleotides read TGCGCCAGCAGCTTGGGACGGTCAACCGGGGAGCTGTTTTTT. It specifies CASSLGRSTGELFF.